This T cell receptor (beta chain) was found in a study of blood T cell repertoires in COVID-19. At the level of the study: Samples taken during acute and convalescent COVID-19 were collected in the United States, Italy and Spain. PBMCs, B-cell-depleted T cells, or T cells were the source of the cDNA or gDNA that made up the material.

Source study methods: For nucleated cells, counts were estimated from reference gene primer amplification. Libraries were prepared by immunoSEQ multiplex PCR; TCRdb keeps only in-frame clonotypes and omits some of them. V and J calls and clone size are copied from that table; D and trimming were computed from the DNA. The sample shows 90,000 to 120,000 clones, around 90% of them seen only once. V lost 6 bases to trimming and J lost 3 bases, with 12 bases between them. Germline V gene lookup returns CDR1 KGHSH and CDR2 LQKENI. The CDR3 has 13 residues. The source is a woman younger than 45 with acute or convalescent COVID-19. The sequenced sample consisted of peripheral blood. V usage is TRBV18 and J usage is TRBJ2-7, with D perhaps TRBD2 (6 bases). The CDR3 DNA is TGTGCCAGCTCCGGGGGACCCAGCTACGAGCAGTACTTC. Its translation: CASSGGPSYEQYF.